The rows below give T cell receptor beta chains drawn from one sample of a study of T cells after yellow fever vaccination. TCRdb used MiXCR to reprocess the 5' RACE reads, holding one entry per CDR3 protein. The repertoire holds tens of thousands of distinct CDR3 sequences, with more than 5.5% as singletons. Sequenced here: CD8+ T cells sorted from PBMCs, sampled more than 8 days after the first yellow fever vaccination. Receptors were obtained from a man between 18 and 29 years old who received the YFV17D yellow fever vaccine. Each CDR3 is given with its conserved first and last residue. A D gene is named only where the DNA matches it firmly. The size field is filled for only some rows; it gives once, few, many or a size class.

CDR3 DNA: TGTGCCAGCAGTTTATTAGGGCCCGCCTACGAGCAGTACTTC
CDR3 protein: CASSLLGPAYEQYF
D gene: NA
J gene: TRBJ2-7
clone size: few
V gene: TRBV27

CDR3 DNA: TGTGCCAGCAGCTTCCCAGGGAGCTCCTACGAGCAGTACTTC
CDR3 protein: CASSFPGSSYEQYF
D gene: NA
J gene: TRBJ2-7
clone size: few
V gene: TRBV7-9

CDR3 DNA: TGTGCCAGCAGCTTTGGTCTAGCAATGGGCACCGGGGAGCTGTTTTTT
CDR3 protein: CASSFGLAMGTGELFF
D gene: NA
J gene: TRBJ2-2
clone size: NA
V gene: TRBV5-4

CDR3 DNA: TGTGCCAGCAGCAGCCCACAGAAGCCTAGCACAGATACGCAGTATTTT
CDR3 protein: CASSSPQKPSTDTQYF
D gene: NA
J gene: TRBJ2-3
clone size: NA
V gene: TRBV3-1

CDR3 DNA: TGTGCCAGCAGCTTGGGAACAGGCCCGGATAGCAATCAGCCCCAGCATTTT
CDR3 protein: CASSLGTGPDSNQPQHF
D gene: NA
J gene: TRBJ1-5
clone size: many
V gene: TRBV5-5

CDR3 DNA: TGTGCCAGCAGTCCTAAAAGGGGGGACAGACACACAGATACGCAGTATTTT
CDR3 protein: CASSPKRGDRHTDTQYF
D gene: NA
J gene: TRBJ2-3
clone size: few
V gene: TRBV12-3/TRBV12-4

CDR3 DNA: TGTGCCAACAGCACCCCGGACAGGGCAGATGGAGAGACCCAGTACTTC
CDR3 protein: CANSTPDRADGETQYF
D gene: TRBD1
J gene: TRBJ2-5
clone size: NA
V gene: TRBV7-3

CDR3 DNA: TGTGCCAGCAGCCTAGCGGGGGGGAACACCGGGGAGCTGTTTTTT
CDR3 protein: CASSLAGGNTGELFF
D gene: NA
J gene: TRBJ2-2
clone size: many
V gene: TRBV21-1

CDR3 DNA: TGTGCCAGCAGCGCCACTAGTTACTACACAGATACGCAGTATTTT
CDR3 protein: CASSATSYYTDTQYF
D gene: NA
J gene: TRBJ2-3
clone size: many
V gene: TRBV5-5

CDR3 DNA: TGTGCCAGCAGCCAAGTAGGCGGGATTGGTTCACCCCTCCACTTT
CDR3 protein: CASSQVGGIGSPLHF
D gene: NA
J gene: TRBJ1-6
clone size: NA
V gene: TRBV4-2

CDR3 DNA: TGTGCCAGCAGCCGGCCGTCCAGCTCCTACAATGAGCAGTTCTTC
CDR3 protein: CASSRPSSSYNEQFF
D gene: NA
J gene: TRBJ2-1
clone size: few
V gene: TRBV14

CDR3 DNA: TGCGCCAGCAGCCACCTCGTACTTGGCCAAGAGACCCAGTACTTC
CDR3 protein: CASSHLVLGQETQYF
D gene: NA
J gene: TRBJ2-5
clone size: many
V gene: TRBV4-1

CDR3 DNA: TGCGCCAGCAGCGGGACAGGCCAGCTGTTTTTT
CDR3 protein: CASSGTGQLFF
D gene: TRBD1
J gene: TRBJ1-4
clone size: NA
V gene: TRBV4-1

CDR3 DNA: TGTGCCACCAGTACCAGCTGGAATTGGGATACGCAGTATTTT
CDR3 protein: CATSTSWNWDTQYF
D gene: NA
J gene: TRBJ2-3
clone size: many
V gene: TRBV24-1

CDR3 DNA: TGTGCCAGCAGTTCGACTAGATCGAGGAATACGCAGTATTTT
CDR3 protein: CASSSTRSRNTQYF
D gene: NA
J gene: TRBJ2-3
clone size: many
V gene: TRBV6-4

CDR3 DNA: TGTGCCAGCAGTTTAACGGGGGAAGCCTCTGGAAACACCATATATTTT
CDR3 protein: CASSLTGEASGNTIYF
D gene: NA
J gene: TRBJ1-3
clone size: NA
V gene: TRBV28

CDR3 DNA: TGTGCCAGCAGCGTAGCTGCAGGGTTTTACGAGCAGTACTTC
CDR3 protein: CASSVAAGFYEQYF
D gene: NA
J gene: TRBJ2-7
clone size: few
V gene: TRBV9

CDR3 DNA: TGTGCCAGCAGCTCAGCCCTCAATGAGCAGTTCTTC
CDR3 protein: CASSSALNEQFF
D gene: NA
J gene: TRBJ2-1
clone size: many
V gene: TRBV7-9

CDR3 DNA: TGTGCCAGCAGCCCCCTCGGCCTAGATGATGAAAAACTGTTTTTT
CDR3 protein: CASSPLGLDDEKLFF
D gene: NA
J gene: TRBJ1-4
clone size: many
V gene: TRBV6-2/TRBV6-3

CDR3 DNA: TGTGCCAGCAGCCCCGGGCGGACAGAACATGAGCTGTTTTTT
CDR3 protein: CASSPGRTEHELFF
D gene: NA
J gene: TRBJ2-2
clone size: many
V gene: TRBV4-2

CDR3 DNA: TGTGCCAGCAGTTTAGGGTGGGGGGAGCTGTTTTTT
CDR3 protein: CASSLGWGELFF
D gene: NA
J gene: TRBJ2-2
clone size: many
V gene: TRBV12-3/TRBV12-4

CDR3 DNA: TGCAGTGCTAGAGCCAGCGGGGATTACAATGAGCAGTTCTTC
CDR3 protein: CSARASGDYNEQFF
D gene: TRBD2
J gene: TRBJ2-1
clone size: many
V gene: TRBV20-1